Listed below are T cell receptor beta chains from one sample, sequenced in a study of shared clonotypes between healthy human individuals. Libraries were prepared by immunoSEQ multiplex PCR; TCRdb keeps only in-frame clonotypes and omits some of them. The sample lists roughly 1.4 million clones, approximately 98.5% occurring once. The specimen sequenced was naive CD4+ T cells sorted from blood. All receptors come from a man aged 25 to 40 in good health. Both conserved end residues are trimmed from each CDR3.

j_call	v_call	cdr3_aa
TRBJ1-4	TRBV4-1	ASSHVVERLNEKLF
TRBJ1-2	TRBV7-6	ASSLGIDYGYT
TRBJ1-1	TRBV27	ASSLQGSEAF
TRBJ2-7	TRBV19	ASWGGPGGEQY
TRBJ2-2	TRBV6-4	ASRGLNTGELF
TRBJ2-1	TRBV5-1	ASSFGNRDNEQF
TRBJ2-3	TRBV15	ATSRDRSQDTQY
TRBJ1-1	TRBV28	ASEAPGHLNTEAF
TRBJ2-7	TRBV18	ASSPARGLYEQY
TRBJ2-1	TRBV9	ASSGTTGTKQF
TRBJ2-4	TRBV5-4	ASSPGQSFQVQY
TRBJ2-2	TRBV10-2	ASSPPRLAGRSNTGELF
TRBJ2-3	TRBV5-1	ASSPGRASDTQY
TRBJ2-5	TRBV7-8	ASSLANTAGGQETQY
TRBJ2-7	TRBV7-7	ASSLVSFRSGRTYEQY
TRBJ2-7	TRBV7-9	ASSLGTAVYEQY
TRBJ2-1	TRBV6-5	ASSHRDRPYNEQF